This passage covers 20 T cell receptor beta chains from one sample sequenced in a study of T cells after posttransplantation cyclophosphamide. Busulfan-fludarabine conditioning, marrow transplant, and cyclophosphamide on days +3 and +4 were administered. Sequencing used immunoSEQ multiplex PCR; TCRdb keeps in-frame clones, though not all of them. The table records around 17,000 clones, around 91% of them present only once. Sequencing used CD4+ T cells sorted from blood, obtained after allogeneic stem cell transplant with posttransplant cyclophosphamide. The origin of the receptors is a male patient over 55 who received an allogeneic stem cell transplant from a related donor and was CMV-positive. Some T cells may be provided by the graft donor.

The chain carries TRBV6-1 and TRBJ2-2, with unresolved D. Trimming shortened V by 8 bases and J by 4 bases, and 14 bases separated the two germline ends. CDR1 and CDR2 (germline): MNHNS, SASEGT. CDR3 length: 14 amino acids. The CDR3 nucleotides are TGTGCCAGCTCCCGCTTCAGTACCACCGGGGAGCTGTTTTTT. Residues: CASSRFSTTGELFF.

The chain links TRBV27 to TRBJ1-2; D perhaps matches TRBD1 (5 bases). The V end lost 8 bases, the J end lost 6 bases, and 16 bases lay between the germline ends. The CDR3 is made up of 13 amino acids. Germline V lookup: CDR1 MNHEY, CDR2 SMNVEV (reference sequence). CDR3 loop: CASANLQGNGYTF. The CDR3 DNA is TGTGCCAGCGCGAACCTCCAGGGAAATGGCTACACCTTC.

CDR3 in amino acids: CASSFGTAYEQYF. The CDR3 bases are TGTGCCAGCAGTTTCGGGACAGCCTACGAGCAGTACTTC. The V call is TRBV6-6, the J call TRBJ2-7; TRBD1 agrees at 7 bases. Germline CDR1 is MNHNY and CDR2 is SVGAGI (reference sequence). CDR3 length: 13 residues. J lost 2 bases, V lost 4 bases, and 2 bases had no gene match.

The V gene is TRBV2, the J gene TRBJ2-3; 7 bases are shared with TRBD2. CDR3 length: 13 residues. Germline CDR1 SNHLY, CDR2 FYNNEI. Germline trimming cut 6 bases from V and 2 bases from J; bases unmatched to any gene: 2. CDR3: CASRSGATDTQYF. CDR3 DNA sequence: TGTGCCAGCAGAAGCGGGGCCACAGATACGCAGTATTTT.

The V and J genes are TRBV6-5 and TRBJ2-3, with D perhaps TRBD1 (6 bases). V was shortened by 0 bases and J by 4 bases, with 11 bases between the two germline ends. CDR3 length: 15 residues. CDR1 is MNHEY, CDR2 SVGAGI, per germline. CDR3 in amino acids: CASSYSETGADTQYF. The CDR3 DNA is TGTGCCAGCAGTTACTCTGAGACAGGAGCAGATACGCAGTATTTT.

In the case of this clone: One junction end disagrees with the germline gene, perhaps due to a read error. In the same sample, other DNA sequences code for this CDR3. V and J are TRBV4-2 and TRBJ1-6, with D perhaps matching TRBD1 (6 bases). The CDR3 has 16 amino acids. The germline gives CDR1 LGHNA, CDR2 YNFKEQ. CDR3 region: CASSQWTDSYNSPLHF. The CDR3 DNA sequence: TGTGCCAGCAGCCAATGGACAGACTCCTATAATTCCCCCCTCCACTTT.

The V call is TRBV28, the J call TRBJ2-7; D gene unclear. This CDR3 spans 12 amino acids. Germline lookup yields CDR1 MDHEN and CDR2 SYDVKM. Trimming took 3 bases from V and 7 from J, leaving 10 bases between them. The CDR3 region has the DNA TGTGCCAGCAGTTTTCTTCCGCGGGAGCAGTACTTC. Translated, it gives CASSFLPREQYF.

V usage is TRBV27 and J usage is TRBJ2-2; D is uncertain. There are 12 residues in the CDR3. CDR1 and CDR2 (germline): MNHEY, SMNVEV (reference sequence). V was pared by 6 bases and J by 3 bases, with 5 bases between. The CDR3 DNA is TGTGCCAGCAGCATTTACACCGGGGAGCTGTTTTTT. It translates to CASSIYTGELFF.

The CDR3 spells CASSLSVQGWDEQYF. For the CDR3, the DNA is TGTGCCAGCAGCTTGAGCGTACAGGGGTGGGACGAGCAGTACTTC. The genes are TRBV7-7 and TRBJ2-5; 7 bases are a match to TRBD1. The J call is in doubt because the DNA end fits TRBJ2-7 better. The length of the CDR3 is 15 residues. Germline V gene lookup returns CDR1 SSHAT and CDR2 FNYEAQ (reference sequence).

The V call is TRBV6-4, the J call TRBJ1-1; perhaps TRBD1 as D (6 bases). Germline lookup yields CDR1 MRHNA and CDR2 SNTAGT. CDR3 length: 15 amino acids. Trimming shortened V by 2 bases and J by 1 base, and 11 bases separated the two germline ends. CDR3 sequence reads: CASSDQGTGNTEAFF. For the CDR3, the DNA is TGTGCCAGCAGTGACCAGGGGACGGGGAACACTGAAGCTTTCTTT.

This clone appeared a single time. The chain recombines TRBV5-8 with TRBJ2-7; TRBD1 agrees at 9 bases. Germline CDR1 SGHTS, CDR2 YDEGEE. J lost 6 bases, V lost 3 bases, and 10 bases had no gene match. The CDR3 has 15 residues. The CDR3: CASSSRTGARAEQYF. CDR3 DNA: TGTGCCAGCAGCTCCCGGACAGGGGCGAGAGCCGAGCAGTACTTC.

This chain uses TRBV5-1 with TRBJ2-7; tentatively, D is TRBD1 (6 bases). Germline assignment: CDR1 SGHRS and CDR2 YFSETQ. The length of the CDR3 is 14 residues. V was clipped by 4 bases and J by 2 bases, with 13 bases between them. The CDR3 nucleotides are TGCGCCAGCAGCCTTAAACAGGGACCCTACGAGCAGTACTTC. Residues: CASSLKQGPYEQYF.

In regard to this clone: Relative to the germline gene, one junction end is altered; a read error may explain this. The same CDR3 is also encoded by other DNA sequences in this sample. V usage is TRBV19 and J usage is TRBJ1-6; 7 nucleotides match TRBD1. The length of the CDR3 is 17 residues. The germline gives CDR1 LNHDA, CDR2 SQIVND (reference sequence). CDR3 sequence reads: CASERDSQRGGNSPLHF. CDR3 bases: TGTGCCAGCGAACGGGACAGTCAACGAGGGGGCAATTCCCCCCTCCACTTT. The variable domain in full, with the rest retrieved from reference TRBV19 and TRBJ1-6, is DGGITQSPKYLFRKEGQNVTLSCEQNLNHDAMYWYRQDPGQGLRLIYYSQIVNDFQKGDIAEGYSVSREKKESFPLTVTSAQKNPTAFYLCASERDSQRGGNSPLHFGNGTRLTVT.

The CDR3 protein is CASSFTGATGELFF. CDR3 in DNA: TGTGCCAGCAGTTTTACAGGGGCCACCGGGGAGCTGTTTTTT. The J gene is TRBJ2-2, the V gene TRBV6-5; 7 bases agree with TRBD1. The V gene end was trimmed by 4 bases and the J gene end by 4 bases; junction bases not matched to a gene: 3. CDR1 is MNHEY and CDR2 is SVGAGI in the germline V gene. This CDR3 comprises 14 residues.

This chain uses TRBV6-5 with TRBJ2-1, with 11 bases identical to TRBD2. Germline trimming cut 6 bases from V and 3 bases from J; bases unmatched to any gene: 4. The germline gives CDR1 MNHEY, CDR2 SVGAGI. This CDR3 is built from 15 residues. This chain's CDR3 is CASSGTSGDYNEQFF. As DNA, the CDR3 is TGTGCCAGCAGCGGGACTAGCGGAGACTACAATGAGCAGTTCTTC.

This sequence joins TRBV7-2 and TRBJ2-5; D is unresolved. The CDR3 has 13 residues. CDR1 SGHTA and CDR2 FQGNSA come from the germline V gene. Between the trimmed V and J ends, which lost 2 bases and 5 bases, there was a span of 9 bases. The CDR3, as DNA: TGTGCCAGCAGCTTATCCCCAGTTGAGACCCAGTACTTC. It specifies CASSLSPVETQYF.

V and J are TRBV18 and TRBJ1-3, with D maybe TRBD1 (5 bases). Germline CDR1 is KGHSH and CDR2 is LQKENI. V was clipped by 2 bases and J by 0 bases, with 8 bases between them. The CDR3 is 15 amino acids. This chain's CDR3 is CASSPAGRSGNTIYF. CDR3 in DNA: TGTGCCAGCTCACCAGCAGGGCGCTCTGGAAACACCATATATTTT.

This chain uses TRBV4-1 with TRBJ1-2; D is possibly TRBD1 (5 bases). The CDR3 has 15 residues. Germline assignment: CDR1 MGHRA and CDR2 YSYEKL. Trimming left V 4 bases short and J 4 bases short, with 16 bases between. CDR3 amino acids: CASSPRRGFLYGYTF. CDR3 bases: TGCGCCAGCAGCCCCCGGAGGGGTTTTCTCTATGGCTACACCTTC.

This clone has just one count. One junction end disagrees with the germline gene, perhaps due to a read error. The same CDR3 can be traced to other DNA sequences in this sample. The J gene is TRBJ2-7, the V gene TRBV9; perhaps TRBD1 as D (6 bases). The CDR3 runs 14 residues. CDR1 is SGDLS and CDR2 is YYNGEE in the germline V gene. The CDR3 coding sequence is TGCGCCAGCAGCTTAGAGACAGGAGGCGGGGAGCAGTACTTC. It is translated as CASSLETGGGEQYF.

The gene calls are TRBV9 and TRBJ2-7; 12 bases are a match to TRBD2. The CDR3 has 16 amino acids. The junction had 7 bases not matched to a gene; V was cut back by 0 bases and J by 6 bases. The germline gives CDR1 SGDLS, CDR2 YYNGEE. CDR3 nucleotides: TGTGCCAGCAGCGTAGCTACGGGACTAGCGGGCGCCGAGCAGTACTTC. Translation gives CASSVATGLAGAEQYF.